The table lists the clone carrying this T cell receptor beta chain with many counts. Physicians reached a diagnosis by relying on clinical symptoms, serum thyroxine, TRAb, thyroid ultrasound and orbital computed tomography. With 2 bases clipped from V and 2 bases from J, the junction kept 6 bases outside the gene matches. Germline CDR1 and CDR2: MNHEY and SVGAGI. The CDR3 runs to 15 residues. Researchers took RNA transcripts and amplified TCR beta CDR3 regions from them. Scientists carried out first-round RT-PCR using HTBI primers and then a second-round multiplex PCR. Via MiXCR, TCRdb re-called the multiplex PCR reads, giving one row per CDR3 protein. This sample carries 350,000 to 400,000 distinct CDR3 sequences, approximately 15% of them seen once, and the ten largest clones take roughly 7%. The data were obtained in a study of Graves' ophthalmopathy and Graves' hyperthyroidism.

This sequence originates from a woman between 18 and 30 years old with stable Graves' hyperthyroidism. Material: peripheral blood. The V gene is TRBV6-5, the J gene TRBJ2-7, with 7 bases aligning to TRBD2. The CDR3 DNA is TGTGCCAGCAGTTACAAGGCCAGCGGGGCCTACGAGCAGTACTTC. Translated, it gives CASSYKASGAYEQYF.